The source of this T cell receptor (beta chain) is a study of cytomegalovirus exposure and HLA in healthy donors. General study findings and limits: Association of 15,000 to 20,000 TCR beta sequences with HLA alleles was found at 0.05 false discovery rate in a later analysis. Accounts indicate the classifier identified cytomegalovirus status with strong specificity and sensitivity. Reportedly, TCR beta sequences accurately predicted HLA-A and HLA-B alleles in most subjects. In a later analysis, HLA-C alleles had the fewest associated TCRs, DRB1 alleles the most.

There are 14 residues in the CDR3. Trimming took 6 bases from V and 0 from J, leaving 8 bases between them. Germline CDR1 reads LNHDA; CDR2 reads SQIVND (reference sequence). This clone was seen only a few times. Its matching antigen is unknown. This PCR relied on a set of 60 Vbeta primers and 13 Jbeta primers. Clones were sequenced by immunoSEQ multiplex PCR, and TCRdb holds only the in-frame ones, with some missing. The sample lists around 150,000 clones, roughly 83% seen once, with more than 1.5% in the top ten. The chain has TRBV19 and TRBJ1-4; no clear D. The origin of this receptor is a woman between 18 and 29 years old in good health and CMV-seronegative. Material for sequencing was PBMCs. The CDR3 here is CASSIYSTNEKLFF. In DNA form, the CDR3 reads TGTGCCAGTAGCATATACTCAACTAATGAAAAACTGTTTTTT.